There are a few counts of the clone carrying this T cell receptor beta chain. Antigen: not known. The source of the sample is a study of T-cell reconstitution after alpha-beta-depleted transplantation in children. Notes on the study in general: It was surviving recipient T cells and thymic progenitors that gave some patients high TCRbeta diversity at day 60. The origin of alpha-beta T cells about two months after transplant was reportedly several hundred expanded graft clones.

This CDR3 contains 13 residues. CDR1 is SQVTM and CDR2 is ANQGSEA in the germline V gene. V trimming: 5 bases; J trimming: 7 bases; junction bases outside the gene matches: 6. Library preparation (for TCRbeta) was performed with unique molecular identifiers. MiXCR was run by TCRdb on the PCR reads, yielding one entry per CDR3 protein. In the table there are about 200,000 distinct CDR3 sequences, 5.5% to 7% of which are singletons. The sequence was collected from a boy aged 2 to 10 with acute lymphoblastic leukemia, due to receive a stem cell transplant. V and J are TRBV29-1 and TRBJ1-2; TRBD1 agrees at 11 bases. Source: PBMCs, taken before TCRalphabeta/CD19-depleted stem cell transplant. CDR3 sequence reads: CSVSGQGAIGYTF. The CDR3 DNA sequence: TGCAGCGTTAGTGGACAGGGGGCGATTGGCTACACCTTC.